Below are 8 T cell receptor beta chains sequenced from a single sample in a study of shared clonotypes between healthy human individuals. Method: immunoSEQ multiplex PCR; TCRdb's copy keeps in-frame clones and lacks some. The sample includes approximately 1,000,000 clones, roughly 80% of them seen just once. Sequenced input: memory CD4+ T cells from PBMCs. Regarding subset: CD45RA-negative fraction. Receptors originate from a man younger than 35 in good health. Some clones in this sample may be carry-over from other donors' samples.

This sequence joins TRBV7-2 and TRBJ1-2; D possibly corresponds to TRBD1 (5 bases). The V end lost 6 bases, the J end lost 8 bases, and 22 bases lay between the germline ends. The CDR3 runs 15 residues. CDR1 is SGHTA, CDR2 FQGNSA, per germline. For the CDR3, the DNA is TGTGCCAGCAGGCGCCCGGGACTCACACGCCGGGGCTACACCTTC. As protein: CASRRPGLTRRGYTF.

Remarks on this clone: This may come from a read error, since a much larger clone is one base off. Other nucleotide sequences in the sample specify the same CDR3. The chain recombines TRBV11-2 with TRBJ2-5; 7 positions match TRBD1. The CDR3 is made up of 13 amino acids. V was clipped by 4 bases and J by 4 bases; unmatched bases: 3. CDR1 is SGHAT and CDR2 is FQNNGV in the germline V gene. CDR3 coding DNA: TGTGCCAGCAGCTCGGACAGGTCAGAGACCCAGTACTTC. Translated, it gives CASSSDRSETQYF. The complete variable domain, with remaining parts taken from reference TRBV11-2 and TRBJ2-5, reads EAGVAQSPRYKIIEKRQSVAFWCNPISGHATLYWYQQILGQGPKLLIQFQNNGVVDDSQLPKDRFSAERLKGVDSTLKIQPAKLEDSAVYLCASSSDRSETQYFGPGTRLLVL.

The CDR3 loop reads CASSPGTSLVSEQYF. The DNA of the CDR3 is TGCGCCAGCAGCCCGGGGACTAGTCTAGTCTCCGAGCAGTACTTC. This sequence joins TRBV5-1 and TRBJ2-7, with 8 nucleotides matching TRBD2. The CDR3 has 15 amino acids. J gave up 6 bases and V 4 bases, and 12 bases lay outside the gene matches. CDR1 and CDR2 from the germline V gene are SGHRS and YFSETQ.

The J gene is TRBJ2-1, the V gene TRBV7-9, with TRBD2 matching 10 bases. Germline values: CDR1 SEHNR, CDR2 FQNEAQ (reference sequence). The CDR3 runs to 16 residues. The junction had 5 bases not matched to a gene; V was cut back by 4 bases and J by 2 bases. As DNA, the CDR3 is TGTGCCAGCAGCTCAGGACTAGCGGAAACCTACAATGAGCAGTTCTTC. Its translation: CASSSGLAETYNEQFF.

This rearrangement joins TRBV10-3 to TRBJ2-7; D tentatively fits TRBD1 or TRBD2 (6 bases each). The germline V gene has CDR1 ENHRY and CDR2 SYGVKD. The V and J ends lost 10 bases and 7 bases respectively, with 20 bases between them. The CDR3 length is 13 residues. CDR3 sequence (DNA): TGTGCCACAGAAACGACAGGACGGGGGGAGCAGTACTTC. Translation gives CATETTGRGEQYF.

The J gene is TRBJ2-2, the V gene TRBV29-1, with D uncertain. Trimming shortened V by 7 bases and J by 6 bases, and 12 bases separated the two germline ends. CDR3 length: 12 amino acids. CDR1 SQVTM and CDR2 ANQGSEA come from the germline V gene. The CDR3 is CSASRASGELFF. The CDR3 DNA follows: TGCAGCGCCTCCCGGGCATCCGGGGAGCTGTTTTTT.

The genes are TRBV5-1 and TRBJ2-5, with 8 bases fitting TRBD2. The CDR3 sequence is 16 residues long. The V gene end was trimmed by 4 bases and the J gene end by 4 bases; junction bases not matched to a gene: 12. CDR1 and CDR2 (germline): SGHRS, YFSETQ. For the CDR3, the DNA is TGCGCCAGCAGCCAAACGGGGGGGACCCACGGAGAGACCCAGTACTTC. Its translation: CASSQTGGTHGETQYF.

The genes are TRBV27 and TRBJ1-1; no clear D gene. This CDR3 is built from 14 residues. Trimming removed 1 base from V and 1 base from J, with 7 bases in between. Germline V gene lookup returns CDR1 MNHEY and CDR2 SMNVEV (reference sequence). The CDR3 region is CASSLYYTNTEAFF. CDR3 nucleotide sequence: TGTGCCAGCAGTTTATACTATACGAACACTGAAGCTTTCTTT.